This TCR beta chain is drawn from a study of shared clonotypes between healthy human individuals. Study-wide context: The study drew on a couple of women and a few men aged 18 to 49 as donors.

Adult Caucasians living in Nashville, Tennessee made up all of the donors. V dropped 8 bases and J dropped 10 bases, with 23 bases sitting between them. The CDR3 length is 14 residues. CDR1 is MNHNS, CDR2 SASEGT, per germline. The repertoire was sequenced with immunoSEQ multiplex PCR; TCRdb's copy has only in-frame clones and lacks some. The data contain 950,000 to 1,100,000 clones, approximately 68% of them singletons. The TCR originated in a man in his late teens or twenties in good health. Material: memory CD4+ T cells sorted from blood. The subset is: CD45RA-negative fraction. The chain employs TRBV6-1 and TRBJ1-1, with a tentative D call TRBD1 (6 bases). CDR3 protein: CASWGRFQPLAAFF. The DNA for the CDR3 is TGTGCCAGCTGGGGGCGTTTCCAACCTCTGGCAGCTTTCTTT.